A selection of T cell receptor beta chains follows, all from one sample in a study of control samples from healthy donors and cancer patients. Profiling relied on immunoSEQ multiplex PCR, and the TCRdb table lists in-frame clones only, not all of them. The table includes approximately 100,000 clones, 75% to 95% detected once. Sample: blood. The receptors shown here come from a human donor in good health. The donor label of this sample is uncertain. Both conserved end residues are part of each CDR3. The order of the fields is clone size, D gene, J gene, V gene, CDR3 protein, CDR3 DNA. A D gene is named only where the DNA matches it firmly. Only part of the rows carry a size: once, few, many, or a class if the clone is expanded.

abundance: NA
d_gene: NA
j_gene: TRBJ1-4
v_gene: TRBV20-1
CDR3aa: CSASRFSNEKLFF
CDR3nt: TGCAGTGCTAGTCGGTTCTCTAATGAAAAACTGTTTTTT

abundance: NA
d_gene: TRBD2
j_gene: TRBJ2-3
v_gene: TRBV19
CDR3aa: CASSPGGGFTDTQYF
CDR3nt: TGTGCCAGTAGTCCCGGCGGGGGGTTTACAGATACGCAGTATTTT

abundance: NA
d_gene: TRBD1
j_gene: TRBJ2-6
v_gene: TRBV6-6
CDR3aa: CASSRDKGAVGANVLTF
CDR3nt: TGTGCCAGCAGTCGAGATAAGGGGGCAGTTGGGGCCAACGTCCTGACTTTC

abundance: NA
d_gene: NA
j_gene: TRBJ2-5
v_gene: TRBV11-3
CDR3aa: CASSQGGSGETQYF
CDR3nt: TGTGCCAGCAGCCAGGGGGGGTCGGGCGAGACCCAGTACTTC

abundance: NA
d_gene: TRBD1
j_gene: TRBJ2-1
v_gene: TRBV4-1
CDR3aa: CASSQVPRTGESEQFF
CDR3nt: TGCGCCAGCAGCCAAGTCCCGCGTACAGGGGAGAGTGAGCAGTTCTTC

abundance: NA
d_gene: NA
j_gene: TRBJ1-3
v_gene: TRBV18
CDR3aa: CASSPPSGRGRTGNTIYF
CDR3nt: TGTGCCAGCTCACCACCGTCAGGCAGGGGCCGGACTGGAAACACCATATATTTT

abundance: NA
d_gene: NA
j_gene: TRBJ1-1
v_gene: TRBV4-1
CDR3aa: CASSQVYGEGINTEAFF
CDR3nt: TGCGCCAGCAGCCAAGTCTATGGGGAGGGAATTAACACTGAAGCTTTCTTT

abundance: NA
d_gene: TRBD1
j_gene: TRBJ1-3
v_gene: TRBV18
CDR3aa: CASSTGQAGNTIYF
CDR3nt: TGTGCCAGCTCAACGGGACAGGCTGGAAACACCATATATTTT

abundance: NA
d_gene: NA
j_gene: TRBJ2-3
v_gene: TRBV6-5
CDR3aa: CASSYSEVDTQYF
CDR3nt: TGTGCCAGCAGTTACTCGGAGGTAGATACGCAGTATTTT

abundance: few
d_gene: NA
j_gene: TRBJ1-3
v_gene: TRBV28
CDR3aa: CASSSGGNTIYF
CDR3nt: TGTGCCAGCAGTTCGGGGGGAAACACCATATATTTT

abundance: NA
d_gene: NA
j_gene: TRBJ2-7
v_gene: TRBV2
CDR3aa: CASSEGPSYEQYF
CDR3nt: TGTGCCAGCAGTGAAGGTCCCTCCTACGAGCAGTACTTC

abundance: NA
d_gene: NA
j_gene: TRBJ2-1
v_gene: TRBV7-2
CDR3aa: CASSLAVSGLDPDNEQFF
CDR3nt: TGTGCCAGCAGCTTAGCTGTGAGTGGGTTGGACCCAGACAATGAGCAGTTCTTC

abundance: NA
d_gene: NA
j_gene: TRBJ2-3
v_gene: TRBV13
CDR3aa: CASSLVVGMDTQYF
CDR3nt: TGTGCCAGCAGCTTAGTTGTGGGGATGGATACGCAGTATTTT

abundance: NA
d_gene: NA
j_gene: TRBJ2-3
v_gene: TRBV4-1
CDR3aa: CASSQDSTVSSTDTQYF
CDR3nt: TGCGCCAGCAGCCAAGATTCGACGGTATCTAGCACAGATACGCAGTATTTT

abundance: NA
d_gene: NA
j_gene: TRBJ1-6
v_gene: TRBV9
CDR3aa: CASSVDPWGNRDNSPLHF
CDR3nt: TGTGCCAGCAGCGTAGATCCTTGGGGGAACAGGGATAATTCACCCCTCCACTTT

abundance: NA
d_gene: TRBD1
j_gene: TRBJ1-5
v_gene: TRBV28
CDR3aa: CASSLGTGNQPQHF
CDR3nt: TGTGCCAGCAGTTTAGGGACAGGCAATCAGCCCCAGCATTTT

abundance: once
d_gene: NA
j_gene: TRBJ2-3
v_gene: TRBV5-6
CDR3aa: CASRLRTLDTDTQYF
CDR3nt: TGTGCCAGCAGGCTGAGGACTCTGGACACAGATACGCAGTATTTT

abundance: NA
d_gene: NA
j_gene: TRBJ1-6
v_gene: TRBV6-5
CDR3aa: CASSRLDSPLHF
CDR3nt: TGTGCCAGCAGTAGGCTCGATTCACCCCTCCACTTT

abundance: NA
d_gene: NA
j_gene: TRBJ1-5
v_gene: TRBV6-5
CDR3aa: CASSYDGGANQPQHF
CDR3nt: TGTGCCAGCAGTTACGATGGGGGTGCTAATCAGCCCCAGCATTTT

abundance: NA
d_gene: NA
j_gene: TRBJ2-2
v_gene: TRBV5-1
CDR3aa: CASSLSARVSTGELFF
CDR3nt: TGCGCCAGCAGCTTGTCGGCCAGGGTGAGCACCGGGGAGCTGTTTTTT

abundance: NA
d_gene: NA
j_gene: TRBJ2-1
v_gene: TRBV12-3/TRBV12-4
CDR3aa: CASSLGLASEQFF
CDR3nt: TGTGCCAGCAGCCTAGGACTCGCGAGTGAGCAGTTCTTC

abundance: NA
d_gene: NA
j_gene: TRBJ1-4
v_gene: TRBV2
CDR3aa: CASRKGRAATNEKLFF
CDR3nt: TGTGCCAGCAGGAAGGGTAGGGCTGCAACTAATGAAAAACTGTTTTTT

abundance: NA
d_gene: NA
j_gene: TRBJ2-2
v_gene: TRBV7-6
CDR3aa: CASSPTWDQTTGELFF
CDR3nt: TGTGCCAGCAGCCCCACTTGGGACCAAACCACCGGGGAGCTGTTTTTT

abundance: NA
d_gene: NA
j_gene: TRBJ2-2
v_gene: TRBV18
CDR3aa: CASSEPAGYTGELFF
CDR3nt: TGTGCCAGCTCTGAGCCGGCCGGCTACACCGGGGAACTGTTTTTT

abundance: once
d_gene: NA
j_gene: TRBJ1-5
v_gene: TRBV6-6
CDR3aa: CASSRQGIRQPQHF
CDR3nt: TGTGCCAGCAGTCGCCAGGGGATCAGGCAGCCCCAGCATTTT

abundance: NA
d_gene: TRBD1
j_gene: TRBJ2-7
v_gene: TRBV6-5
CDR3aa: CASRQQGNEQYF
CDR3nt: TGTGCCAGCAGGCAACAGGGGAACGAGCAGTACTTC

abundance: NA
d_gene: NA
j_gene: TRBJ2-7
v_gene: TRBV28
CDR3aa: CASSYQAPGAGEQYF
CDR3nt: TGTGCCAGCAGTTACCAGGCCCCCGGGGCGGGCGAGCAGTACTTC

abundance: NA
d_gene: NA
j_gene: TRBJ1-1
v_gene: TRBV5-1
CDR3aa: CASSYQMNTEAFF
CDR3nt: TGCGCCAGCAGCTACCAGATGAACACTGAAGCTTTCTTT

abundance: NA
d_gene: NA
j_gene: TRBJ1-1
v_gene: TRBV10-2
CDR3aa: CASKGVSTEAFF
CDR3nt: TGCGCCAGTAAAGGGGTGAGCACTGAAGCTTTCTTT

abundance: NA
d_gene: NA
j_gene: TRBJ2-5
v_gene: TRBV15
CDR3aa: CATSRDPQETQYF
CDR3nt: TGTGCCACCAGCAGAGATCCTCAAGAGACCCAGTACTTC

abundance: once
d_gene: NA
j_gene: TRBJ2-4
v_gene: TRBV2
CDR3aa: CAGAGGRSNIQYF
CDR3nt: TGTGCCGGTGCGGGTGGCAGGAGCAACATTCAGTACTTC

abundance: NA
d_gene: NA
j_gene: TRBJ2-7
v_gene: TRBV28
CDR3aa: CASRSAYEQYF
CDR3nt: TGTGCCAGCAGGTCGGCCTACGAGCAGTACTTC

abundance: NA
d_gene: NA
j_gene: TRBJ2-2
v_gene: TRBV27
CDR3aa: CASSFLVTGELFF
CDR3nt: TGTGCCAGCAGTTTTTTGGTTACCGGGGAGCTGTTTTTT

abundance: NA
d_gene: NA
j_gene: TRBJ1-4
v_gene: TRBV6-1
CDR3aa: CASSERTQGGSGEKLFF
CDR3nt: TGTGCCAGCAGTGAGCGCACACAGGGCGGATCGGGTGAAAAACTGTTTTTT

abundance: NA
d_gene: TRBD1
j_gene: TRBJ1-6
v_gene: TRBV19
CDR3aa: CASNDRGDSPLHF
CDR3nt: TGTGCCAGTAACGACAGGGGGGATTCACCCCTCCACTTT

abundance: NA
d_gene: NA
j_gene: TRBJ1-1
v_gene: TRBV6-1
CDR3aa: CASSAGRTSMNTEAFF
CDR3nt: TGTGCCAGCAGTGCGGGCAGGACGAGTATGAACACTGAAGCTTTCTTT

abundance: NA
d_gene: TRBD1
j_gene: TRBJ2-5
v_gene: TRBV6-1
CDR3aa: CASRERPTGTGTQETQYF
CDR3nt: TGTGCCAGCAGGGAACGACCTACCGGGACAGGAACCCAAGAGACCCAGTACTTC

abundance: NA
d_gene: NA
j_gene: TRBJ2-1
v_gene: TRBV2
CDR3aa: CASIKGSRQEQFF
CDR3nt: TGTGCCAGCATCAAGGGGTCTAGGCAGGAGCAGTTCTTC

abundance: once
d_gene: TRBD2
j_gene: TRBJ2-1
v_gene: TRBV10-2
CDR3aa: CASRTGSGGANEQFF
CDR3nt: TGCGCCAGCAGAACGGGTAGCGGGGGGGCAAATGAGCAGTTCTTC

abundance: NA
d_gene: NA
j_gene: TRBJ2-1
v_gene: TRBV5-8
CDR3aa: CASSLEVSLNNEQFF
CDR3nt: TGTGCCAGCAGCTTGGAAGTAAGTTTAAACAATGAGCAGTTCTTC

abundance: once
d_gene: NA
j_gene: TRBJ1-2
v_gene: TRBV19
CDR3aa: CASTVRTNYGYTF
CDR3nt: TGTGCCAGTACGGTGAGAACTAACTATGGCTACACCTTC

abundance: once
d_gene: NA
j_gene: TRBJ1-1
v_gene: TRBV11-2
CDR3aa: CASSLDRGNLNTEAFF
CDR3nt: TGTGCCAGCAGCTTAGATCGGGGAAACCTGAACACTGAAGCTTTCTTT

abundance: NA
d_gene: TRBD1
j_gene: TRBJ1-4
v_gene: TRBV5-6
CDR3aa: CASSMTGDGTNEKLFF
CDR3nt: TGTGCCAGCAGCATGACAGGGGATGGAACTAATGAAAAACTGTTTTTT

abundance: NA
d_gene: NA
j_gene: TRBJ1-2
v_gene: TRBV6-1
CDR3aa: CASRGKDIHVYGYTF
CDR3nt: TGTGCCAGCAGGGGGAAGGACATTCATGTCTATGGCTACACCTTC

abundance: NA
d_gene: TRBD1
j_gene: TRBJ1-2
v_gene: TRBV19
CDR3aa: CASSAARDRHNYGYTF
CDR3nt: TGTGCCAGTAGTGCCGCCCGGGACAGACATAACTATGGCTACACCTTC

abundance: NA
d_gene: NA
j_gene: TRBJ1-4
v_gene: TRBV4-3
CDR3aa: CASSQGNKITEKLFF
CDR3nt: TGCGCCAGCAGCCAAGGGAATAAAATCACGGAAAAACTGTTTTTT

abundance: NA
d_gene: NA
j_gene: TRBJ2-3
v_gene: TRBV19
CDR3aa: CASSMEGVRTDTQYF
CDR3nt: TGTGCCAGTAGTATGGAGGGGGTCCGCACAGATACGCAGTATTTT

abundance: NA
d_gene: NA
j_gene: TRBJ1-1
v_gene: TRBV28
CDR3aa: CASSLRGTEAFF
CDR3nt: TGTGCCAGCAGTTTGCGGGGGACTGAAGCTTTCTTT

abundance: NA
d_gene: TRBD1
j_gene: TRBJ2-7
v_gene: TRBV7-8
CDR3aa: CASSFTGDYYEQYF
CDR3nt: TGTGCCAGCAGCTTTACAGGGGATTACTACGAGCAGTACTTC

abundance: NA
d_gene: NA
j_gene: TRBJ2-1
v_gene: TRBV5-6
CDR3aa: CASSLNNEQFF
CDR3nt: TGTGCCAGCAGCTTGAACAATGAGCAGTTCTTC

abundance: many
d_gene: TRBD1
j_gene: TRBJ1-6
v_gene: TRBV15
CDR3aa: CATSTGQDNSPLHF
CDR3nt: TGTGCCACCAGCACGGGACAGGATAATTCACCCCTCCACTTT

abundance: NA
d_gene: TRBD1
j_gene: TRBJ1-5
v_gene: TRBV7-9
CDR3aa: CASSLKFGDRDQPQHF
CDR3nt: TGTGCCAGCAGCTTAAAATTTGGGGACAGGGACCAGCCCCAGCATTTT

abundance: NA
d_gene: NA
j_gene: TRBJ2-7
v_gene: TRBV5-4
CDR3aa: CAFGPQGLYEQYF
CDR3nt: TGTGCCTTTGGACCCCAGGGTCTGTACGAGCAGTACTTC

abundance: NA
d_gene: NA
j_gene: TRBJ1-1
v_gene: TRBV6-5
CDR3aa: CASSSGGMNTEAFF
CDR3nt: TGTGCCAGCAGTTCCGGGGGAATGAACACTGAAGCTTTCTTT